This entry lists 7 T cell receptor beta chains sequenced from one sample in a study of cytomegalovirus exposure and HLA in healthy donors. Clones were read by immunoSEQ multiplex PCR, and TCRdb kept only the in-frame ones, dropping some. Counted here are about 260,000 clones, 80% to 95% occurring once; the ten biggest clones make up approximately 3.1%. Source material: PBMCs. These receptors were collected from a woman under 40 in good health and CMV-seronegative.

The J gene is TRBJ2-2, the V gene TRBV27; TRBD2 agrees at 16 bases. Germline-derived CDR1 and CDR2 are MNHEY and SMNVEV (reference sequence). The CDR3 covers 16 residues. Losses at the gene ends were 9 bases for V and 4 bases for J; bases not matched to a gene: 5. CDR3 sequence reads: CARGTSGRALTGELFF. The CDR3 coding sequence is TGTGCCAGGGGGACTAGCGGGAGGGCCCTCACCGGGGAGCTGTTTTTT.

The chain has TRBV6-1 and TRBJ1-5, with a weak D call TRBD1 (5 bases). Germline CDR1 and CDR2: MNHNS and SASEGT. The CDR3 runs to 16 residues. Trimming stripped 2 bases from V and 0 bases from J, with 11 bases between. In DNA, the CDR3 is TGTGCCAGCAGTGAACAGGGCCGATATAGCAATCAGCCCCAGCATTTT. Its protein product is CASSEQGRYSNQPQHF.

This clone showed up just once. The CDR3 DNA sequence: TGTGCCAGCAGCTTGGTTTCCCCTACCGGGGAGCTGTTTTTT. Its translation: CASSLVSPTGELFF. The chain recombines TRBV5-4 with TRBJ2-2, with D unclear. The CDR3 loop spans 14 amino acids. V gave up 0 bases and J gave up 5 bases, with 8 bases separating them. CDR1 is SGHNT, CDR2 YYREEE, per germline (reference sequence).

The CDR3 coding sequence is TGTGCCAGCAGCATCCCCTTATCGGCACAGAGTTATAGTACCTACGAGCAGTACTTC. Protein product: CASSIPLSAQSYSTYEQYF. The J gene is TRBJ2-7, the V gene TRBV2; no firm D call. The germline gives CDR1 SNHLY, CDR2 FYNNEI. V was clipped by 6 bases and J by 2 bases, with 29 bases between them. The CDR3 covers 19 residues.

The chain links TRBV5-1 to TRBJ1-5; D not certain. Germline-derived CDR1 and CDR2 are SGHRS and YFSETQ. The CDR3 consists of 13 residues. V was clipped by 4 bases and J by 7 bases, with 12 bases between them. CDR3 region: CASSLGGSQPQHF. CDR3 sequence (DNA): TGCGCCAGCAGCCTGGGAGGGAGCCAGCCCCAGCATTTT.

V usage is TRBV10-3 and J usage is TRBJ2-1, with 10 bases that match TRBD2. This CDR3 spans 13 amino acids. Germline CDR1 is ENHRY and CDR2 is SYGVKD. J gave up 7 bases and V 8 bases, and 5 bases lay outside the gene matches. The CDR3 loop reads CAIGASGSNEQFF. CDR3 DNA: TGTGCCATCGGGGCTAGCGGGAGTAATGAGCAGTTCTTC.

This clone was seen just once. The V gene is TRBV2, the J gene TRBJ2-6; D gene ambiguous. Trimming took off 5 bases at V and 2 bases at J, with 4 bases between the two ends. CDR1 SNHLY and CDR2 FYNNEI come from the germline V gene. The CDR3 is 13 amino acids. The CDR3 coding sequence is TGTGCCAGCAGTATTACTGGGGCCAACGTCCTGACTTTC. Its translation is CASSITGANVLTF.